These 18 T cell receptor beta chains were all obtained from the same sample, sequenced in a study of cytomegalovirus exposure and HLA in healthy donors. The PCR used 60 Vbeta and 13 Jbeta primers. Measured with immunoSEQ multiplex PCR; TCRdb has only the in-frame clones, and not every one. The table has about 140,000 clones, 82% seen once; the top ten hold around 3%. Sequencing was performed on PBMCs. These receptors all come from a young man in good health and CMV-seropositive.

The V gene is TRBV4-1, the J gene TRBJ2-6, with TRBD1 identical over 8 bases. The germline gives CDR1 MGHRA, CDR2 YSYEKL. CDR3 length: 19 residues. V shed 4 bases and J 0 bases; nucleotides not matched to a gene: 11. The CDR3 loop reads CASSRSLGQGGSGANVLTF. In DNA, the CDR3 is TGCGCCAGCAGCCGCTCCCTTGGACAGGGAGGCTCTGGGGCCAACGTCCTGACTTTC.

The chain employs TRBV7-9 and TRBJ2-7, with D perhaps matching TRBD2 (6 bases). Trimming pared 6 bases from V and 5 bases from J, leaving 14 bases between. CDR1 is SEHNR, CDR2 FQNEAQ, per germline (reference sequence). The CDR3 has 13 amino acids. The CDR3, as DNA: TGTGCCAGCAGTGACGGGAGCGACGACGAGCAGTACTTC. The encoded protein is CASSDGSDDEQYF.

The rearrangement joins TRBV28 to TRBJ2-7; 7 nucleotides agree with TRBD1. The CDR3 extends over 14 amino acids. V shed 3 bases and J 4 bases; nucleotides not matched to a gene: 6. From germline, CDR1 is MDHEN and CDR2 SYDVKM. The CDR3 loop reads CASSFPTGEYEQYF. CDR3 DNA: TGTGCCAGCAGTTTCCCCACAGGGGAATACGAGCAGTACTTC. Full variable domain (missing parts from reference TRBV28 and TRBJ2-7): DVKVTQSSRYLVKRTGEKVFLECVQDMDHENMFWYRQDPGLGLRLIYFSYDVKMKEKGDIPEGYSVSREKKERFSLILESASTNQTSMYLCASSFPTGEYEQYFGPGTRLTVT.

A single count supports this clone. The DNA of the CDR3 is TGTGCCAGCAGTCTGACCGGGACAGGGAGCAATCAGCCCCAGCATTTT. Its translation: CASSLTGTGSNQPQHF. The J gene is TRBJ1-5, the V gene TRBV28; 9 bases line up with TRBD1. CDR1 and CDR2 from the germline V gene are MDHEN and SYDVKM. There are 16 residues in the CDR3. The junction had 6 bases not matched to a gene; V was cut back by 5 bases and J by 1 base.

This rearrangement joins TRBV6-5 to TRBJ2-7, with 7 bases aligning to TRBD1. J gave up 6 bases and V 0 bases, and 2 bases lay outside the gene matches. Germline CDR1 is MNHEY and CDR2 is SVGAGI. The CDR3 has 13 residues. The chain's CDR3 is CASSYSTGSEQYF. The CDR3 nucleotides are TGTGCCAGCAGTTACTCGACAGGGAGCGAGCAGTACTTC.

The chain employs TRBV29-1 and TRBJ2-7, with 10 bases identical to TRBD1. CDR1 is SQVTM, CDR2 ANQGSEA, per germline. V lost 6 bases, J lost 5 bases, and 7 bases stayed unmatched. The CDR3 extends over 13 amino acids. CDR3 region: CSVVGQGYDEQYF. CDR3 coding DNA: TGCAGCGTAGTGGGACAGGGGTACGACGAGCAGTACTTC.

Of note for this clone: The same CDR3 is also encoded by other DNA sequences in this sample. The chain joins TRBV6-5 to TRBJ1-1, with a possible D match to TRBD1 (5 bases). The germline V gene encodes CDR1 MNHEY and CDR2 SVGAGI. Trimming shortened V by 0 bases and J by 5 bases, and 10 bases separated the two germline ends. The CDR3 contains 14 residues. CDR3 loop: CASSYSRGGTEAFF. As DNA, the CDR3 is TGTGCCAGCAGTTACTCAAGGGGAGGGACTGAAGCTTTCTTT.

V and J are TRBV27 and TRBJ1-1, with 9 bases aligning to TRBD1. CDR1 is MNHEY, CDR2 SMNVEV, per germline (reference sequence). CDR3 size: 14 residues. The V and J ends lost 5 bases and 10 bases, in that order; junction bases with no gene match: 11. This CDR3 is CASSANRGLFGAFF. The CDR3, as DNA: TGTGCCAGCAGTGCAAACAGGGGGCTCTTCGGAGCTTTCTTT.

The chain recombines TRBV5-6 with TRBJ1-1; D might be TRBD1 (5 bases). The CDR3 extends over 17 amino acids. Germline-derived CDR1 and CDR2 are SGHDT and YYEEEE. V was clipped by 6 bases and J by 0 bases, with 21 bases between them. CDR3 DNA: TGTGCCAGCATCGTCGGGGGAGCGGGGGGGTTGAACACTGAAGCTTTCTTT. It codes for CASIVGGAGGLNTEAFF.

This chain joins TRBV9 and TRBJ2-1; tentative D call: TRBD2 (5 bases). The CDR3 is made up of 17 amino acids. V shed 0 bases and J shed 2 bases, with 15 bases lying between them. From germline, CDR1 is SGDLS and CDR2 YYNGEE. The CDR3 DNA is TGTGCCAGCAGCGTAGATTTCATGGGAGCAACCTACAATGAGCAGTTCTTC. Amino acids: CASSVDFMGATYNEQFF.

The rearrangement links TRBV11-2 to TRBJ1-1; D might be TRBD1 (6 bases). This CDR3 spans 12 amino acids. V was pared by 6 bases and J by 8 bases, with 13 bases between. Germline CDR1 and CDR2: SGHAT and FQNNGV. The CDR3 nucleotides read TGTGCCAGCAGTTCAGGGGCCAGAGAAGCTTTCTTT. Protein sequence: CASSSGAREAFF.

The J gene is TRBJ1-2, the V gene TRBV27; TRBD1 might be the D (5 bases). Per germline, CDR1 MNHEY and CDR2 SMNVEV (reference sequence). Trimming removed 5 bases from V and 6 bases from J, with 19 bases in between. The CDR3 runs to 15 residues. In DNA form, the CDR3 reads TGTGCCAGCAGTCCCCGGTCGGGGGTTTTAAATGGCTACACCTTC. It codes for CASSPRSGVLNGYTF.

Regarding this clone: Other DNA sequences of this sample code for an identical CDR3. This chain connects TRBV19 to TRBJ1-4, with 9 bases lining up with TRBD1. The germline V gene has CDR1 LNHDA and CDR2 SQIVND (reference sequence). This CDR3 comprises 14 residues. Unmatched junction bases numbered 3, after V lost 5 bases and J lost 5 bases. CDR3 in DNA: TGTGCCAGTAGTTCCGGGACAGGGAATGAAAAACTGTTTTTT. Its translation: CASSSGTGNEKLFF.

The V gene is TRBV5-6, the J gene TRBJ1-2; TRBD1 might be the D (5 bases). Between the trimmed V and J ends, which lost 3 bases and 4 bases, there was a span of 10 bases. CDR1 SGHDT and CDR2 YYEEEE come from the germline V gene. CDR3 length: 13 residues. The DNA for the CDR3 is TGTGCCAGCAGCTCCAGGGCTGGCTATGGCTACACCTTC. Translation: CASSSRAGYGYTF.

The V gene is TRBV10-1, the J gene TRBJ2-2; D is undetermined. CDR1 and CDR2 from the germline V gene are WNHNN and SYGVQD (reference sequence). The CDR3 covers 15 residues. The V gene lost 3 bases and the J gene lost 7 bases, with 15 bases spanning the gap. The CDR3 DNA sequence: TGCGCCAGCAGTGATGCCGCCCGATTCAGCGGGGAGCTGTTTTTT. Translation: CASSDAARFSGELFF.

The chain has TRBV9 and TRBJ1-3; no clear D gene. CDR3 size: 14 residues. V dropped 0 bases and J dropped 2 bases, with 6 bases sitting between them. Germline V lookup: CDR1 SGDLS, CDR2 YYNGEE. The CDR3 DNA is TGTGCCAGCAGCGTAGAAACTACTGGAAACACCATATATTTT. Its translation: CASSVETTGNTIYF. The whole variable domain, filled in from reference TRBV9 and TRBJ1-3, reads DSGVTQTPKHLITATGQRVTLRCSPRSGDLSVYWYQQSLDQGLQFLIQYYNGEERAKGNILERFSAQQFPDLHSELNLSSLELGDSALYFCASSVETTGNTIYFGEGSWLTVV.

The V and J genes are TRBV25-1 and TRBJ1-2; tentative D call: TRBD1 (5 bases). This CDR3 region has 16 residues. The V and J ends lost 5 bases and 5 bases respectively, with 21 bases between them. Germline CDR1 MGHDK, CDR2 SYGVNS. The CDR3 is CASSPWDSPISYGYTF. CDR3 bases: TGTGCCAGCAGTCCGTGGGACTCCCCCATTTCTTATGGCTACACCTTC.

This chain connects TRBV18 to TRBJ2-7, with D tentatively TRBD2 (6 bases). Deletions cut 0 bases from V and 0 bases from J, with 15 bases between. CDR3 length: 17 residues. Germline CDR1 reads KGHSH; CDR2 reads LQKENI. The CDR3 DNA reads TGTGCCAGCTCACCACCGGGGTCGGGGGTCGGCTCCTACGAGCAGTACTTC. Encoded protein: CASSPPGSGVGSYEQYF.